Listed here is a single T cell receptor beta chain. What it binds is not known. This sample is part of a study of OX40 agonist ivuxolimab in advanced cancers. From germline, CDR1 is SEHNR and CDR2 FQNEAQ (reference sequence). The CDR3 has 15 residues. V was clipped by 6 bases and J by 6 bases; unmatched bases: 8. Clones were sequenced by immunoSEQ multiplex PCR, and TCRdb holds only the in-frame ones, with some missing. This table holds 90,000 or so clones, 92% found once. The study's findings and limits: In CD8+ T cells, expanded clones were on average more numerous than in CD4+.

The material sequenced was CD4+ or CD8+ T cells sorted from blood, taken in a trial of the OX40 agonist ivuxolimab. This sequence was found in an adult with an advanced solid tumor such as melanoma, head and neck, liver or kidney cancer. V gene TRBV7-9 combines with J gene TRBJ1-4, with TRBD1 matching over 9 bases. This CDR3 reads CASRQRDRADEKLFF. CDR3 in DNA: TGTGCCAGCAGACAACGGGACAGGGCGGATGAAAAACTGTTTTTT.